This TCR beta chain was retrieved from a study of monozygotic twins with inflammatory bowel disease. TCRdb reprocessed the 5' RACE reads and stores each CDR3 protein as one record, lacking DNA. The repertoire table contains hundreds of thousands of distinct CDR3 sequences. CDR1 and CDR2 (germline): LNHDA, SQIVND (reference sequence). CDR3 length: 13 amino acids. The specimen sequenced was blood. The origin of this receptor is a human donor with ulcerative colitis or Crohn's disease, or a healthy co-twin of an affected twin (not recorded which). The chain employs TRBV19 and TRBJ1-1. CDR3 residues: CASSTEVNTEAFF. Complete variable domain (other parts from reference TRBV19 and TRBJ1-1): DGGITQSPKYLFRKEGQNVTLSCEQNLNHDAMYWYRQDPGQGLRLIYYSQIVNDFQKGDIAEGYSVSREKKESFPLTVTSAQKNPTAFYLCASSTEVNTEAFFGQGTRLTVV.